This T cell receptor beta chain appears in the sequencing data of a study of blood T cell repertoires in COVID-19. Study at large: Sources were T cells, B-cell-depleted T cells, or PBMCs; the material itself was cDNA or gDNA.

Trimming at V came to 3 bases and at J to 5 bases, leaving 4 bases not matched to a gene. Germline V CDR1 and CDR2: SNHLY, FYNNEI. This CDR3 spans 14 amino acids. The method was immunoSEQ multiplex PCR; TCRdb's version includes in-frame clones alone and lacks a portion of them. Of 150,000 to 200,000 clones detected, about 79% appear once; the ten largest clones hold less than 30%. The sample was peripheral blood. The genes are TRBV2 and TRBJ1-1; 9 bases are shared with TRBD1. This TCR was sampled from a woman in her 70s with acute or convalescent COVID-19. CDR3 loop: CASSEGQGHTEAFF. DNA for the CDR3: TGTGCCAGCAGTGAGGGACAGGGTCATACTGAAGCTTTCTTT.